These T cell receptor beta chains were read from a single sample in a study of CD8 T cells in Susac syndrome. MiXCR, run by TCRdb on the immunoSEQ multiplex PCR reads, gives a single entry per CDR3 protein. This repertoire shows around 190,000 distinct CDR3 sequences, 85% to 95% found once; its top ten account for approximately 0.094%. Sequencing was carried out using CD4+ T cells from PBMCs. These receptor sequences come from a human donor in good health. The CDR3 runs from the conserved cysteine through the conserved F or W.

TRBJ2-3 TRBV25-1 CASGGDRGRSHTQYF
TRBJ2-1 TRBV5-4 CASSLDPAAHNEQFF
TRBJ2-3 TRBV23-1 CASSQPLRASTDTQYF
TRBJ1-2 TRBV3-1 CASSMSGARDGYTF
TRBJ2-5 TRBV7-8 CASSADPGGEETQYF
TRBJ1-2 TRBV15 CATSRDPGANYGYTF
TRBJ2-2 TRBV20-1 CSAREGRTKTGELFF
TRBJ2-7 TRBV3-1 CARTLGGSYEQYF
TRBJ2-3 TRBV19 CASSIADQQYF
TRBJ2-3 TRBV20-1 CSAIPGGTSTDTQYF
TRBJ1-5 TRBV27 CASSLFGSPGLNQPQHF
TRBJ2-1 TRBV3-1 CASSQGFSDNEQFF
TRBJ1-2 TRBV5-4 CASSSIQGRVYTF
TRBJ2-2 TRBV5-1 CASSLQVAGVEGTGELFF
TRBJ2-6 TRBV19 CASTPRHTGANVLTF
TRBJ1-6 TRBV9 CASSVATGARNSPLHF
TRBJ2-7 TRBV27 CASSPGTALSHEQYF
TRBJ2-7 TRBV3-1 CASSQMVDIALNEQYF
TRBJ2-5 TRBV20-1 CSAIRGLTQETQYF
TRBJ2-6 TRBV7-2 CASSPGSGANVLTF
TRBJ2-1 TRBV4-3 CASSQGRGSYNEQFF
TRBJ1-2 TRBV29-1 CSVGTGLVDGYTF
TRBJ2-3 TRBV7-2 CASSLGPGTPGQYF
TRBJ2-3 TRBV25-1 CASSEDSNTDTQYF
TRBJ2-1 TRBV11-3 CASSLTTSGRYNEQFF
TRBJ2-1 TRBV7-2 CASSSSRGLEQFF
TRBJ2-5 TRBV9 CASSVTGTYQETQYF
TRBJ2-4 TRBV28 CASSSPGPSRGAKNIQYF
TRBJ2-3 TRBV7-9 CASSSGGGGTDTQYF
TRBJ1-5 TRBV27 CASSPRTVFGPQHF
TRBJ2-2 TRBV25-1 CASNPGFGELFF
TRBJ1-6 TRBV3-1 CASSRGLWVSPLHF
TRBJ1-5 TRBV29-1 CSVQDSPNQPQHF
TRBJ2-3 TRBV18 CASVQGSDTQYF
TRBJ2-5 TRBV5-1 CASSLVAGSPSETQYF
TRBJ2-5 TRBV12-3/TRBV12-4 CASSLATGITETQYF
TRBJ2-3 TRBV12-3/TRBV12-4 CASSFIPPAGTQYF
TRBJ2-3 TRBV29-1 CSGGGGTDTQYF
TRBJ2-3 TRBV10-3 CAISEPDRGLTDTQYF
TRBJ2-7 TRBV12-3/TRBV12-4 CASRMDRSTYEQYF
TRBJ1-2 TRBV27 CASSMRGDNPSTEGYTF
TRBJ2-5 TRBV12-3/TRBV12-4 CASRLAGGPVETQYF
TRBJ2-3 TRBV9 CASSVLHRGGTDTQYF
TRBJ2-1 TRBV20-1 CSANKPGLATYNEQFF